The clone carrying this TCR beta chain was observed many times. The data stem from a study of T cells after yellow fever vaccination. TCRdb fed the 5' RACE reads into MiXCR, producing one record per CDR3 protein. The sample lists about 340,000 distinct CDR3 sequences, approximately 4% occurring once. From germline, CDR1 is SQVTM and CDR2 ANQGSEA. This CDR3 has 12 amino acids. The ends were cut back, 3 bases at V and 2 bases at J, with 7 bases in the middle. The chain combines TRBV29-1 with TRBJ1-2, with no clear D. Specimen: PBMCs, collected 5 days after the yellow fever booster vaccination. This TCR derives from a man in his late teens or twenties who received the YFV17D yellow fever vaccine. For the CDR3, the DNA is TGCAGCGTTGAGTACGCCAACTATGGCTACACCTTC. It specifies CSVEYANYGYTF.